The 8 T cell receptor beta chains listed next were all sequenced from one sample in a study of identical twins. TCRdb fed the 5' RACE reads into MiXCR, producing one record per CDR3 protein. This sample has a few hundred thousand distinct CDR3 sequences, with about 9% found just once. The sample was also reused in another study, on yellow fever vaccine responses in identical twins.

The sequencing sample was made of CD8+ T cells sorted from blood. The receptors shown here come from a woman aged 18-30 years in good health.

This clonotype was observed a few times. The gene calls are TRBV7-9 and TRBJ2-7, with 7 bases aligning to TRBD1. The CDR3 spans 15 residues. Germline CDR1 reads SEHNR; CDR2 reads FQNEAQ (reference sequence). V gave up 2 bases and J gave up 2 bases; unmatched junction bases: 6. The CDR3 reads CASSLLPDRPYEQYF. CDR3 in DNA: TGTGCCAGCAGCTTATTACCGGACAGGCCCTACGAGCAGTACTTC.

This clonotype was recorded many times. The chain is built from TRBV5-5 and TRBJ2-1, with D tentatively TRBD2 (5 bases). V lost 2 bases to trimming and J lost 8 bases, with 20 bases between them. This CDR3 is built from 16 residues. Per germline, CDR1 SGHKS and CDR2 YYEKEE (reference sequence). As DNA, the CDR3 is TGTGCCAGCAGCTTAAGTTCGAGCGGAGATGGGGATGAGCAGTTCTTC. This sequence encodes CASSLSSSGDGDEQFF.

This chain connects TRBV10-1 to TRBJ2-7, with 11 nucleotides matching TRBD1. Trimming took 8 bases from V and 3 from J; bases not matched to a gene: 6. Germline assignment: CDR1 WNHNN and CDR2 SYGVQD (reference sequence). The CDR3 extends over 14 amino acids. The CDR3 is CASAPGTGGYEQYF. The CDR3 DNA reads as TGCGCCAGCGCACCCGGGACAGGGGGCTACGAGCAGTACTTC.

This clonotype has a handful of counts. The CDR3 here is CASSGETSGSSEPYNEQFF. The CDR3 region has the DNA TGTGCCAGCAGCGGAGAGACTAGCGGGAGTTCCGAGCCCTACAATGAGCAGTTCTTC. The chain carries TRBV11-2 and TRBJ2-1; 12 bases map to TRBD2. CDR1 SGHAT and CDR2 FQNNGV come from the germline V gene. V was pared by 5 bases and J by 2 bases, with 13 bases of the junction left unmatched. The CDR3 loop spans 19 amino acids.

CDR3 sequence (DNA): TGCAGCGTTGAAGAACTAGCGGGGGCCAGCTCCTACAATGAGCAGTTCTTC. The encoded protein is CSVEELAGASSYNEQFF. This sequence joins TRBV29-1 and TRBJ2-1, with 11 bases that match TRBD2. CDR1 is SQVTM, CDR2 ANQGSEA, per germline. The length of the CDR3 is 17 residues. V shed 0 bases, J shed 0 bases, and the junction held 4 bases outside the gene matches.

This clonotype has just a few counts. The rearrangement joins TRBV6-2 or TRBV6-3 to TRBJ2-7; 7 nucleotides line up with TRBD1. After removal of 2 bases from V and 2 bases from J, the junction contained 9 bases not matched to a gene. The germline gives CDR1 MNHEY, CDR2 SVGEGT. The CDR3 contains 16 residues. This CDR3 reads CASSYDIGQATYEQYF. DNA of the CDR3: TGTGCCAGCAGTTACGATATAGGACAGGCTACCTACGAGCAGTACTTC.

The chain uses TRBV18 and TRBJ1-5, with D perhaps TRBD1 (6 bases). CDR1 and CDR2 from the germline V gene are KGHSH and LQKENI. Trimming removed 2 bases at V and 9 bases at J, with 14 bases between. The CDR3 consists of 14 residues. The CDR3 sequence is CASSPGWGLVPQHF. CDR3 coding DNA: TGTGCCAGCTCACCAGGTTGGGGGCTGGTGCCCCAGCATTTT.

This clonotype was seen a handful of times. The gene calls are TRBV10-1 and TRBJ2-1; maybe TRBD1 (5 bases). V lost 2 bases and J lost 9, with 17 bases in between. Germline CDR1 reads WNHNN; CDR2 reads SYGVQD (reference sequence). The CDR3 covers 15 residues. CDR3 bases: TGCGCCAGCAGTGAGGAATCGTGGGGCGTGGGTGAGCAGTTCTTC. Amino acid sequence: CASSEESWGVGEQFF.